The clone carrying this TCR beta chain appeared a few times. Original data processing: The authors estimated nucleated cell counts from reference gene primer amplification. Only in-frame clones appear in the TCRdb table, and some are missing; sequencing was by immunoSEQ multiplex PCR. V and J calls and clone size are copied from that table; D and trimming were computed from the DNA. The sample has about 43,000 clones; 75% to 85% are singletons. Per germline, CDR1 LGHDT and CDR2 YNNKEL (reference sequence). The V end was cut by 0 bases, the J end by 4 bases, with 16 bases between. The CDR3 runs 17 residues. These data are taken from a study of blood T cell repertoires in COVID-19. Across the whole study: There were acute and convalescent COVID-19 samples, and they came from the United States, Italy and Spain. PBMCs, B-cell-depleted T cells, or T cells were the source of the cDNA or gDNA that made up the material.

The chain couples TRBV3-1 (or the pseudogene TRBV3-2) to TRBJ2-4, with D perhaps TRBD1 (6 bases). The sequencing sample was made of peripheral blood. The sequence was obtained from a man aged 80 or over in a cohort sampled during active COVID-19. The CDR3 spells CASSQDVLGQGKNIQYF. DNA of the CDR3: TGTGCCAGCAGCCAAGATGTTCTGGGGCAGGGGAAAAACATTCAGTACTTC.